This T cell receptor (beta chain) emerged from a study of prognosis after radiotherapy for stage I lung cancer. There are a few counts of this clonotype. It may be a read error: a sequence one base away is much more abundant. From genomic DNA, TCR beta CDR3 was amplified by two-round multiplex PCR. TRBV and TRBJ genes each had their own specific primers in first-round PCR. TCRdb analysed the multiplex PCR reads with MiXCR anew, one entry per CDR3 protein. The sample holds about 59,000 distinct CDR3 sequences, approximately 26% seen once. V lost 0 bases and J lost 8, with 16 bases in between. Germline values: CDR1 DFQATT, CDR2 SNEGSKA (reference sequence). CDR3 size: 14 residues.

The receptor was isolated from a donor over 45 with non-small cell lung cancer. Sequenced here: PBMCs, sampled before or after stereotactic body radiation therapy (not recorded which). The chain combines TRBV20-1 with TRBJ1-2; D ambiguous. This CDR3 reads CSARDIGWAWGYTF. CDR3 coding DNA: TGCAGTGCTAGAGATATAGGGTGGGCGTGGGGCTACACCTTC.